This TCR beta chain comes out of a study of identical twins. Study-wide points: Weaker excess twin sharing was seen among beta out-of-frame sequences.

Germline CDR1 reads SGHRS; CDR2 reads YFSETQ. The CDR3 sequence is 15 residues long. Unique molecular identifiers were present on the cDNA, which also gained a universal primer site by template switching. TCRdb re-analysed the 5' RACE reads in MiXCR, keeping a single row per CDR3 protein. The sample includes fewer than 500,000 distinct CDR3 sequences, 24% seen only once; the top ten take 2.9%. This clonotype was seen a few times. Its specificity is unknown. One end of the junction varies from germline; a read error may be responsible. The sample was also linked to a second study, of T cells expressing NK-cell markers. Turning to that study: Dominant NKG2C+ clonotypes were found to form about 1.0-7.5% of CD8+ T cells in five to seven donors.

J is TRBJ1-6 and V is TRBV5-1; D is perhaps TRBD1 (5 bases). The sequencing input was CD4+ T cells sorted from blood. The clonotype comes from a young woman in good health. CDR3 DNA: TGCGCCAGCAACTTGGGGGAAGGTGGGAATTCACCCCTCCACTTT. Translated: CASNLGEGGNSPLHF.